Each of the 29 T cell receptor beta chains below was sequenced from the same sample in a study of shared clonotypes between healthy human individuals (dated by TCRdb to about 2020). Libraries were built with the immunoSEQ multiplex PCR assay. The table was pulled from immuneACCESS by TCRdb, which kept in-frame rearrangements only. Such tables lose some clones; where checked, under half of the loss comes from unresolved V genes, and the rest has no known cause. Recorded for this sample are approximately 2,000,000 clones; roughly 90% of them occurred a single time. The top ten clonotypes cover around 0.4% of the sample. The specimen sequenced was naive CD4+ T cells from PBMCs. What this sample's cell subset or site label stands for: CD45RA+ positively selected. These receptors originate from a young man in good health. Some clones in this sample may be carry-over from other donors' samples.

This chain joins TRBV30 and TRBJ2-2; TRBD2 might be the D (5 bases). Between the trimmed V and J ends, which lost 5 bases and 6 bases, there was a span of 7 bases. Germline CDR1 and CDR2: GTSNPN and SVGIG (reference sequence). This CDR3 comprises 11 residues. The DNA for the CDR3 is TGTGCCTGGGGGCGGGCCGGGGAGCTGTTTTTT. Translation gives CAWGRAGELFF. Complete variable domain (other parts from reference TRBV30 and TRBJ2-2): SQTIHQWPATLVQPVGSPLSLECTVEGTSNPNLYWYRQAAGRGLQLLFYSVGIGQISSEVPQNLSASRPQDRQFILSSKKLLLSDSGFYLCAWGRAGELFFGEGSRLTVL.

This clone was observed once. The gene calls are TRBV7-8 and TRBJ1-4, with a tentative D call TRBD1 (5 bases). CDR1 and CDR2 from the germline V gene are SGHVS and FQNEAQ. V shed 1 base and J shed 7 bases, with 13 bases lying between them. The CDR3 is 15 amino acids. CDR3 sequence reads: CASSLDTGEGEKLFF. The CDR3 DNA sequence: TGTGCCAGCAGCTTAGACACGGGGGAGGGTGAAAAACTGTTTTTT.

V and J are TRBV7-9 and TRBJ1-1, with D uncertain. CDR3 length equals 13 residues. Deletions cut 5 bases from V and 1 base from J, with 8 bases between. Germline loops: CDR1 SEHNR, CDR2 FQNEAQ (reference sequence). The CDR3 spells CASSHAQNTEAFF. The CDR3 nucleotides read TGTGCCAGCAGCCACGCCCAGAACACTGAAGCTTTCTTT.

The chain carries TRBV5-1 and TRBJ2-3; D remains unclear. The CDR3 spans 17 residues. Germline V CDR1 and CDR2: SGHRS, YFSETQ. The V end lost 4 bases, the J end lost 1 base, and 19 bases lay between the germline ends. The CDR3 region has the DNA TGCGCCAGCAGCATCCTCCCGCAGCCGACCGGCACAGATACGCAGTATTTT. Translated: CASSILPQPTGTDTQYF.

V is TRBV19 and J is TRBJ2-1; the match to TRBD2 covers 9 bases. V gave up 4 bases and J gave up 3 bases; unmatched junction bases: 4. Germline V CDR1 and CDR2: LNHDA, SQIVND (reference sequence). There are 15 residues in the CDR3. The CDR3 DNA sequence: TGTGCCAGTAGTAGGGCTAGCGGGAACTACAATGAGCAGTTCTTC. Amino acids: CASSRASGNYNEQFF.

DNA for the CDR3: TGTGCCGGGAAACCGGGACTAGCGGGATGGAATGAGCAGTTCTTC. This codes for CAGKPGLAGWNEQFF. V usage is TRBV6-5 and J usage is TRBJ2-1, with TRBD2 matching over 13 bases. Germline CDR1 is MNHEY and CDR2 is SVGAGI. The junction had 11 bases not matched to a gene; V was cut back by 11 bases and J by 7 bases. The CDR3 consists of 15 residues.

V gene TRBV4-1 combines with J gene TRBJ2-5; D gene ambiguous. Germline CDR1 and CDR2: MGHRA and YSYEKL. The CDR3 runs 16 residues. The ends were cut back, 0 bases at V and 4 bases at J, with 15 bases in the middle. The CDR3, as DNA: TGCGCCAGCAGCCAAGACGGAACAAGGTTAGCAGAGACCCAGTACTTC. It yields the protein CASSQDGTRLAETQYF.

The gene calls are TRBV5-1 and TRBJ2-7, with TRBD2 matching over 11 bases. This CDR3 contains 16 residues. Germline CDR1 and CDR2: SGHRS and YFSETQ. With 2 bases clipped from V and 3 bases from J, the junction kept 7 bases outside the gene matches. The CDR3 loop is CASSFQTSGAIYEQYF. Here the CDR3 DNA reads TGCGCCAGCAGCTTCCAGACTAGCGGGGCCATCTACGAGCAGTACTTC.

This clone has a handful of counts. The rearrangement uses TRBV5-1 and TRBJ1-1; 7 positions match TRBD1. This CDR3 spans 13 amino acids. V lost 1 base to trimming and J lost 4 bases; unmatched junction nucleotides: 1. Germline V gene data show CDR1 as SGHRS and CDR2 as YFSETQ. The DNA for the CDR3 is TGCGCCAGCAGCTTGACAGGGGCCACTGAAGCTTTCTTT. Protein sequence: CASSLTGATEAFF.

This clone was seen only a few times. In the same sample, other DNA sequences code for this CDR3. CDR3 protein: CASSEGAGNQPQHF. The CDR3 DNA reads as TGTGCCAGCAGTGAAGGGGCAGGTAATCAGCCCCAGCATTTT. The gene calls are TRBV6-1 and TRBJ1-5, with D uncertain. CDR3 length equals 14 residues. Germline CDR1 and CDR2: MNHNS and SASEGT. V was pared by 1 base and J by 4 bases, with 8 bases between.

Concerning this clone: This sample also contains other DNA sequences that code for the same CDR3. V gene TRBV5-1 combines with J gene TRBJ2-1; 9 bases are a match to TRBD1. Germline CDR1 SGHRS, CDR2 YFSETQ. The CDR3 length is 15 residues. The junction had 6 bases not matched to a gene; V was cut back by 4 bases and J by 4 bases. CDR3 bases: TGCGCCAGCAGCCTCGGGACAGGGAATTACAATGAGCAGTTCTTC. This translates into CASSLGTGNYNEQFF.

The chain recombines TRBV11-3 with TRBJ2-1; 7 bases agree with TRBD2. This CDR3 comprises 14 residues. The germline V gene encodes CDR1 SGHNT and CDR2 YENEEA. V trimming: 2 bases; J trimming: 9 bases; junction bases outside the gene matches: 7. CDR3: CASSLWEGAREQFF. The CDR3 DNA is TGTGCCAGCAGCTTATGGGAGGGCGCACGTGAGCAGTTCTTC. The whole variable domain, filled in from reference TRBV11-3 and TRBJ2-1, reads EAGVVQSPRYKIIEKKQPVAFWCNPISGHNTLYWYLQNLGQGPELLIRYENEEAVDDSQLPKDRFSAERLKGVDSTLKIQPAELGDSAVYLCASSLWEGAREQFFGPGTRLTVL.

V is TRBV11-2 and J is TRBJ2-3; D not resolved. The CDR3 contains 15 residues. CDR1 and CDR2 from the germline V gene are SGHAT and FQNNGV. Trimming stripped 1 base from V and 0 bases from J, with 8 bases between. The CDR3 DNA reads TGTGCCAGCAGCTTAGTTATCGGGAGCACAGATACGCAGTATTTT. Translated, it gives CASSLVIGSTDTQYF.

V gene TRBV5-1 combines with J gene TRBJ2-7; 9 nucleotides align to TRBD2. The germline CDR1 and CDR2 sequences are SGHRS and YFSETQ. The CDR3 consists of 16 residues. V shed 0 bases, J shed 7 bases, and the junction held 11 bases outside the gene matches. CDR3 protein: CASSLAGREGLGEQYF. The CDR3 nucleotides read TGCGCCAGCAGCTTGGCTGGGCGGGAGGGCCTAGGGGAGCAGTACTTC.

This rearrangement joins TRBV7-2 to TRBJ2-1, with 10 bases fitting TRBD2. The CDR3 loop spans 15 amino acids. The germline V gene has CDR1 SGHTA and CDR2 FQGNSA. The J segment lost 7 bases and the V segment lost 6 bases, leaving 9 bases of the junction unmatched. The CDR3 loop is CASRPLAGVVNEQFF. CDR3 DNA: TGTGCCAGCAGGCCGCTAGCGGGAGTAGTGAATGAGCAGTTCTTC.

The chain couples TRBV5-1 to TRBJ2-1; 7 bases agree with TRBD1. The CDR3 runs 14 residues. Germline V CDR1 and CDR2: SGHRS, YFSETQ. With 4 bases clipped from V and 10 bases from J, the junction kept 11 bases outside the gene matches. In DNA, the CDR3 is TGCGCCAGCAGCACGGGGACAGCAAGTCTCGAGCAGTTCTTC. Encoded protein: CASSTGTASLEQFF.

V gene TRBV5-1 combines with J gene TRBJ2-3; 8 positions match TRBD1. CDR3 size: 18 residues. Germline CDR1 reads SGHRS; CDR2 reads YFSETQ. Germline trimming cut 2 bases from V and 5 bases from J; bases unmatched to any gene: 16. The CDR3 spells CASSFTPRTGMEGDTQYF. The DNA of the CDR3 is TGCGCCAGCAGCTTCACGCCCAGGACAGGGATGGAGGGAGATACGCAGTATTTT. Full variable domain (remainder filled in from reference TRBV5-1 and TRBJ2-3): KAGVTQTPRYLIKTRGQQVTLSCSPISGHRSVSWYQQTPGQGLQFLFEYFSETQRNKGNFPGRFSGRQFSNSRSEMNVSTLELGDSALYLCASSFTPRTGMEGDTQYFGPGTRLTVL.

The chain uses TRBV27 and TRBJ2-7, with 13 positions matching TRBD2. The CDR3 has 14 amino acids. The germline gives CDR1 MNHEY, CDR2 SMNVEV (reference sequence). V dropped 2 bases and J dropped 7; count of bases not matched to a gene: 2. CDR3 sequence: CASSLTSGRGEQYF. The DNA of the CDR3 is TGTGCCAGCAGTTTAACTAGCGGGAGGGGAGAGCAGTACTTC.

The sample holds one count of this clone. The V call is TRBV11-2, the J call TRBJ2-7; no clear D. From germline, CDR1 is SGHAT and CDR2 FQNNGV. V was shortened by 5 bases and J by 4 bases, with 15 bases between the two germline ends. This CDR3 comprises 14 residues. The CDR3 DNA reads TGTGCCAGCAGCCTCATAGCTACCGCATACGAGCAGTACTTC. Amino acid sequence: CASSLIATAYEQYF.

The chain uses TRBV5-4 and TRBJ2-1; D is unresolved. CDR1 and CDR2 (germline): SGHNT, YYREEE (reference sequence). The CDR3 sequence is 14 residues long. Deletions cut 0 bases from V and 8 bases from J, with 12 bases between. CDR3 sequence: CASSLGQVTDEQFF. The CDR3 coding sequence is TGTGCCAGCAGCTTGGGGCAAGTTACGGATGAGCAGTTCTTC.

The chain uses TRBV18 and TRBJ2-7, with unresolved D. This CDR3 is 13 amino acids long. V lost 4 bases to trimming and J lost 5 bases, with 12 bases between them. Germline CDR1 and CDR2: KGHSH and LQKENI. The DNA for the CDR3 is TGTGCCAGCTCACTGATACTGAACAACGAGCAGTACTTC. Its protein product is CASSLILNNEQYF.

The chain recombines TRBV28 with TRBJ2-3, with 7 bases lining up with TRBD2. Trimming took 7 bases from V and 1 from J; bases not matched to a gene: 17. In germline, CDR1 is MDHEN, CDR2 SYDVKM. This CDR3 is 18 amino acids long. This CDR3 is CASTRWLAASGGTDTQYF. As DNA, the CDR3 is TGTGCCAGCACCCGGTGGCTAGCGGCCTCAGGCGGCACAGATACGCAGTATTTT.

V is TRBV5-1 and J is TRBJ1-2; D uncertain. This CDR3 is built from 13 residues. Germline values: CDR1 SGHRS, CDR2 YFSETQ. Between the trimmed V and J ends, which lost 2 bases and 1 base, there was a span of 6 bases. The CDR3 region is CASSFGDNYGYTF. CDR3 nucleotides: TGCGCCAGCAGCTTCGGGGATAACTATGGCTACACCTTC.

The chain links TRBV27 to TRBJ1-5, with a possible D match to TRBD1 (5 bases). This CDR3 region has 14 residues. Germline lookup yields CDR1 MNHEY and CDR2 SMNVEV (reference sequence). V lost 6 bases, J lost 4 bases, and 13 bases lay in between. CDR3 nucleotides: TGTGCCAGCAGGAATAGGGGAGGGAATCAGCCCCAGCATTTT. Amino acid sequence: CASRNRGGNQPQHF.

The chain employs TRBV28 and TRBJ1-1; 7 bases map to TRBD1. Trimming cost V 3 bases and J 1 base; bases outside gene matches: 14. The CDR3 sequence is 18 residues long. Germline CDR1 reads MDHEN; CDR2 reads SYDVKM. The CDR3 DNA sequence: TGTGCCAGCAGTTTGGCGGGAAGGGGGCTCAGGCCGAACACTGAAGCTTTCTTT. Protein sequence: CASSLAGRGLRPNTEAFF.

This rearrangement joins TRBV11-2 to TRBJ2-3; TRBD2 is a possible D gene (6 bases). The CDR3 loop spans 14 amino acids. Germline V gene data show CDR1 as SGHAT and CDR2 as FQNNGV. V lost 5 bases, J lost 2 bases, and 11 bases lay in between. The chain's CDR3 is CASSRADYTDTQYF. The CDR3 DNA is TGTGCCAGCAGCAGAGCGGACTACACAGATACGCAGTATTTT. Full variable domain (rest looked up from reference TRBV11-2 and TRBJ2-3): EAGVAQSPRYKIIEKRQSVAFWCNPISGHATLYWYQQILGQGPKLLIQFQNNGVVDDSQLPKDRFSAERLKGVDSTLKIQPAKLEDSAVYLCASSRADYTDTQYFGPGTRLTVL.

CDR3 sequence (DNA): TGTGCCAGCAGCCCCCGACTAGCGGGGGCGGCTACGCAGTATTTT. Translation gives CASSPRLAGAATQYF. The chain couples TRBV9 to TRBJ2-3; 12 bases match TRBD2. Looked up from germline, CDR1 is SGDLS and CDR2 is YYNGEE. The CDR3 contains 15 residues. The V gene end was trimmed by 4 bases and the J gene end by 8 bases; junction bases not matched to a gene: 8.

V gene TRBV27 combines with J gene TRBJ1-5; 9 positions agree with TRBD1. The CDR3 is 19 residues long. The V segment lost 2 bases and the J segment 0 bases; nucleotides outside the gene matches: 11. In germline, CDR1 is MNHEY, CDR2 SMNVEV (reference sequence). CDR3 nucleotide sequence: TGTGCCAGCAGTTTAAAAGTCGGAGGGACAGGGAATAGCAATCAGCCCCAGCATTTT. It encodes CASSLKVGGTGNSNQPQHF.

The chain joins TRBV29-1 to TRBJ2-1; 11 positions agree with TRBD2. Germline loops: CDR1 SQVTM, CDR2 ANQGSEA. Trimming cost V 8 bases and J 10 bases; bases outside gene matches: 10. This CDR3 has 13 residues. The CDR3 spells CSFTSGSIGEQFF. CDR3 in DNA: TGCAGCTTTACTAGCGGGAGTATTGGGGAGCAGTTCTTC.